This T cell receptor (beta chain) comes out of a study of T cells in women clearing cervical HPV infection. CDR1 is WSHSY and CDR2 is SAAADI in the germline V gene. The V gene end was trimmed by 3 bases and the J gene end by 0 bases; junction bases not matched to a gene: 5. This CDR3 contains 19 residues. Note on this clone: The sequence runs out 3 residues before the end of the CDR3; the remainder is reconstructed from the germline J gene.

The assay was immunoSEQ multiplex PCR, and TCRdb's table has in-frame clones only and misses some. Its table records about 22,000 clones. The TCR comes from a woman between 18 and 70 years old with a cervical HPV16 infection that either progressed to CIN3+ or cleared (not recorded which). The J gene is TRBJ2-1, the V gene TRBV10-2; TRBD2 agrees at 16 bases. Source material: blood buffy coat. The part of the CDR3 DNA that was read is TGCGCCAGCAGTGACCAGGGACTAGCGGGGGGGAGCTCCTACAATGAG. Its translation is CASSDQGLAGGSSYNE. The CDR3 as a whole reads CASSDQGLAGGSSYNEQFF.